This TCR beta chain was sequenced in a study of tissue T cells after allogeneic stem cell transplantation. The repertoire was sequenced with immunoSEQ multiplex PCR; TCRdb's copy has only in-frame clones and lacks some. The data show tens of thousands of clones, approximately 70% seen once. Points from the study as a whole: This small cohort was clinically heterogeneous, and sampling depth was a limitation.

This clone was seen just once. What it binds is unknown. The gene names given are mouse names. The read comes to an end 1 residue before the CDR3 does, leaving the germline J gene to fill in the end. The trim removed 3 bases at V and 5 bases at J, leaving 4 bases unmatched. There are 14 residues in the CDR3. CDR1 and CDR2 from the germline V gene are NSQYPW and LRSPGD (reference sequence). The sequence derives from a pool of C57BL/6 mice in good health. Sequencing used sorted cells pooled from one or two spleens. The chain carries TRBV1 and TRBJ2-5; 8 nucleotides align to TRBD1. The CDR3 bases that were read are TGCACCTGCAGTGCCGTGACAGGGGCAGACACCCAGTAC. Amino acid sequence: CTCSAVTGADTQY. The full CDR3 is CTCSAVTGADTQYF.